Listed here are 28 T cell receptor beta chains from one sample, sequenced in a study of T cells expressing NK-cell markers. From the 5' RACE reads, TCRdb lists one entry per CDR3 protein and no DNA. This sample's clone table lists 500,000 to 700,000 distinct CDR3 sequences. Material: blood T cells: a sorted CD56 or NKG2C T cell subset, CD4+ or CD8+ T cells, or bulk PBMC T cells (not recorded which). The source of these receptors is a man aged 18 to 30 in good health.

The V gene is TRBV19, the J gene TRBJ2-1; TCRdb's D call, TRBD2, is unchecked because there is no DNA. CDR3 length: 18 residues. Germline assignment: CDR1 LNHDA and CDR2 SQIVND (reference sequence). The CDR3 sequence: CASSLIAGGLSSYNEQFF.

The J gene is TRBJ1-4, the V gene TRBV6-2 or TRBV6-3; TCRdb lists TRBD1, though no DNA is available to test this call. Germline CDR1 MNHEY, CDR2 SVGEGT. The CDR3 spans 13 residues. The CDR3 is CASSGDRVGKLFF.

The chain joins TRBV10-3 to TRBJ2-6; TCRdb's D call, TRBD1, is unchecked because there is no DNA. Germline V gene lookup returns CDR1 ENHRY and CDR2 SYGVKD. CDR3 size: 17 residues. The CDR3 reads CAISEGQTGAGANVLTF.

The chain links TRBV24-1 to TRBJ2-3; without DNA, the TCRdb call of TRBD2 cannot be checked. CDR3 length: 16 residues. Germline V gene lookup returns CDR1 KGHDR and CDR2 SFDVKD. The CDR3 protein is CATSDLGAGEKDTQYF.

CDR3 sequence: CATSRDPAGSGDTQYF. This chain links TRBV15 with TRBJ2-3; TCRdb proposes TRBD2, but this gene call is untestable without DNA. CDR1 LNHNV and CDR2 YYDKDF come from the germline V gene (reference sequence). This CDR3 has 16 residues.

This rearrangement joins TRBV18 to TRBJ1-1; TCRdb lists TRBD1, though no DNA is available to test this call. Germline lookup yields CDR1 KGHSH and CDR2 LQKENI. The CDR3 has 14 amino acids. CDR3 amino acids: CASSPPTRTGEAFF.

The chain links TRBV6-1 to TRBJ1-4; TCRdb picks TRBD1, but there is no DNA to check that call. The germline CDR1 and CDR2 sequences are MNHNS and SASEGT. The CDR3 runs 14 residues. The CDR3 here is CASRRGTGYEKLFF.

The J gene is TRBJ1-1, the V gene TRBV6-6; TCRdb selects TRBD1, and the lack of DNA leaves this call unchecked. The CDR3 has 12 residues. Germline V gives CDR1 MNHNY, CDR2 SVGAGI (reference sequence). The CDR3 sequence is CASRGLDTEAFF.

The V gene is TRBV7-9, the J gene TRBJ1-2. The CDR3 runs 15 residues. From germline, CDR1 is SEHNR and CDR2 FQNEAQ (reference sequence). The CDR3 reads CASSPRGPSSYGYTF.

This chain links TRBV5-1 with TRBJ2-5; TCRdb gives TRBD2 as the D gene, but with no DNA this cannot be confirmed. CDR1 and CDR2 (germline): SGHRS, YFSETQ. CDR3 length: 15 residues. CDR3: CASSSVGREAETQYF.

CDR3 in amino acids: CASSYGGDTGELFF. This sequence joins TRBV6-5 and TRBJ2-2; the TCRdb D gene call, TRBD2, has no DNA to confirm it. From germline, CDR1 is MNHEY and CDR2 SVGAGI. This CDR3 spans 14 amino acids.

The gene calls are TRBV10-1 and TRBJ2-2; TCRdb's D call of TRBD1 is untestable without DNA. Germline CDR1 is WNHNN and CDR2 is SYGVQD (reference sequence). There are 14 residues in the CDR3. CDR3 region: CASSDGTGLGELFF.

The CDR3 reads CASSFDWGALAEAFF. The V call is TRBV5-1, the J call TRBJ1-1. The germline V gene encodes CDR1 SGHRS and CDR2 YFSETQ. This CDR3 has 15 amino acids.

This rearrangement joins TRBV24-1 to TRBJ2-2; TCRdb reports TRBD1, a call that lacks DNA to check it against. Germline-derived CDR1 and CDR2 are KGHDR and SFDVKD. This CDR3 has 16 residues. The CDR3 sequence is CATSEPGQGPAGELFF.

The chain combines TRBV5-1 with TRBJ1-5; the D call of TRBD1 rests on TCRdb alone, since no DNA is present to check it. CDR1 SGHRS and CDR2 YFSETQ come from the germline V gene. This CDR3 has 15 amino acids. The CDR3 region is CASSLGTGKYQPQHF.

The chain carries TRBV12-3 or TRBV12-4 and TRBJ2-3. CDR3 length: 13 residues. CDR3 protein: CASSLDRVDTQYF.

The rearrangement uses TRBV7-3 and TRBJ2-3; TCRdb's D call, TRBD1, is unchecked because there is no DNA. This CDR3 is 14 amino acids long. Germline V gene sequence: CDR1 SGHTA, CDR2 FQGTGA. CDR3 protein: CASSQSLGADTQYF.

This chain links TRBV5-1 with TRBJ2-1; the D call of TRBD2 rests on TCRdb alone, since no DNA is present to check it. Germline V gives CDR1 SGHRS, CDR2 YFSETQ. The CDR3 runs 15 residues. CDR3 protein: CASSGGLRRDNEQFF.

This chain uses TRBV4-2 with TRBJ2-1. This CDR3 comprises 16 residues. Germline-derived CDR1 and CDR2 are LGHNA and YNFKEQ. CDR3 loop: CASSQEVTQPYNEQFF.

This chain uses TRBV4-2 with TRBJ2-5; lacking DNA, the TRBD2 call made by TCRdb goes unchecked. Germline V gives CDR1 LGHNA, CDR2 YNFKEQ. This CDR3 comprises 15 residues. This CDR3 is CASSQDLGLWETQYF.

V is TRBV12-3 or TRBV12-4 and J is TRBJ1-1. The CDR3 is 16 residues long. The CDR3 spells CASSSQIGPMNTEAFF.

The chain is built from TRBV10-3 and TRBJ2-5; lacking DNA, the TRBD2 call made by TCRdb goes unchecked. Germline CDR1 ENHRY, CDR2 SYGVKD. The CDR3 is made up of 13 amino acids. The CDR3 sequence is CATLRELQETQYF.

Here the CDR3 reads CSAPLFGHAYNEQFF. This chain uses TRBV29-1 with TRBJ2-1; TCRdb calls TRBD2, which cannot be checked without DNA. Per germline, CDR1 SQVTM and CDR2 ANQGSEA. The length of the CDR3 is 15 residues.

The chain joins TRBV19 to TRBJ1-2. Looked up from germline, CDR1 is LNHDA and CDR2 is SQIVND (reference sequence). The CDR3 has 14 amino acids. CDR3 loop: CASRQNEGSGGYTF.

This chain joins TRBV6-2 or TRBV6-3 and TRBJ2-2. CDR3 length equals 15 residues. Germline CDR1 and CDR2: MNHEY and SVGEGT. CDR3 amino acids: CASRWGTEDTGELFF.

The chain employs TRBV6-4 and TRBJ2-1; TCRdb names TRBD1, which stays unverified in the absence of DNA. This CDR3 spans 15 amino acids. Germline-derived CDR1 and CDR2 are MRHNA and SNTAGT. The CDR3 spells CASSSREGWWNEQFF.

CDR3 protein: CASSFRDRETEAFF. The chain couples TRBV5-1 to TRBJ1-1; with no DNA, the TCRdb D assignment of TRBD1 cannot be verified. Germline loops: CDR1 SGHRS, CDR2 YFSETQ. The CDR3 runs to 14 residues.

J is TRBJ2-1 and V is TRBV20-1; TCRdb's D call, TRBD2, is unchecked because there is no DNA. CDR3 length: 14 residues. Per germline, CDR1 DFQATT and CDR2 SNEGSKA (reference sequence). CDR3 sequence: CSASGLVSDNEQFF.